The 14 T cell receptor beta chains reported below all come from one sample, sequenced in a study of T cell repertoires in cytomegalovirus infection. In TCRdb, the reads were re-called with MiXCR into one record per CDR3 protein. The sample shows around 900,000 distinct CDR3 sequences, about 33% of them seen only once. For these TCRs, the target antigens are not known. Sequencing used cultured CD8+ T cells from PBMCs, obtained from culture after CMV antigen stimulation. Receptor source: a human donor in good health (CMV status not recorded). Some clones in this sample may be carry-over from other donors' samples.

The rearrangement uses TRBV12-5 and TRBJ2-7; no reliable D call. The V end lost 6 bases, the J end lost 2 bases, and 8 bases lay between the germline ends. Germline CDR1 is LGHNT and CDR2 is FRNRAP. There are 12 residues in the CDR3. CDR3 amino acids: CASGPGPYEQYF. As DNA, the CDR3 is TGTGCTAGTGGCCCTGGCCCCTACGAGCAGTACTTC.

Regarding this clonotype: One end of the junction fails to match germline, which may point to a read error. The chain has TRBV6-8 and TRBJ2-6; a weak D match, TRBD1 (5 bases). Germline lookup yields CDR1 MNHGY and CDR2 SAAAGT. The CDR3 is made up of 18 amino acids. The CDR3 region has the DNA TGTGCCAACAGTTACTCGTCCAGGGCCGGGTCTGGGGCCAACGTCCTGACTTTC. It yields the protein CANSYSSRAGSGANVLTF.

This clonotype was observed a few times. J is TRBJ1-1 and V is TRBV4-1; no definite D call. The CDR3 sequence is 15 residues long. V lost 5 bases to trimming and J lost 0 bases, with 13 bases between them. Germline CDR1 is MGHRA and CDR2 is YSYEKL. CDR3 DNA sequence: TGCGCCAGCAGCGCCTTTTCCGGTTTGAACACTGAAGCTTTCTTT. It yields the protein CASSAFSGLNTEAFF.

V usage is TRBV6-1 and J usage is TRBJ2-1, with 12 bases fitting TRBD2. Germline CDR1 and CDR2: MNHNS and SASEGT. CDR3 size: 16 residues. J gave up 0 bases and V 6 bases, and 3 bases lay outside the gene matches. The CDR3: CASSILAGGSYNEQFF. Written as DNA, the CDR3 is TGTGCCAGCAGCATACTAGCGGGGGGCTCCTACAATGAGCAGTTCTTC.

This clonotype was recorded at least ten times. Here the CDR3 DNA reads TGTGCCAGCAGAGACCTGACAGGAGATTATAATTCACCCCTCCACTTT. Translation: CASRDLTGDYNSPLHF. The gene calls are TRBV6-1 and TRBJ1-6, with D possibly being TRBD1 (6 bases). The CDR3 runs 16 residues. Deletions cut 6 bases from V and 4 bases from J, with 16 bases between. CDR1 is MNHNS, CDR2 SASEGT, per germline.

A few counts support this clonotype. This rearrangement joins TRBV27 to TRBJ2-7, with 7 nucleotides matching TRBD2. Germline V gene lookup returns CDR1 MNHEY and CDR2 SMNVEV (reference sequence). With V trimmed by 8 bases and J by 2 bases, 0 bases remained unmatched. This CDR3 comprises 11 residues. DNA for the CDR3: TGTGCCAGCGCGGGAGCCTACGAGCAGTACTTC. This sequence encodes CASAGAYEQYF.

This clonotype was counted only a few times. V gene TRBV7-6 combines with J gene TRBJ2-1; the D call may be TRBD1 or TRBD2 (5 bases each). The CDR3 extends over 17 amino acids. Germline loops: CDR1 SGHVS, CDR2 FNYEAQ. Trimming removed 7 bases from V and 4 bases from J, with 23 bases in between. CDR3 nucleotide sequence: TGTGCCAGCACTCGATCCCTCGAGGGGTGGGGGTACAATGAGCAGTTCTTC. Translation gives CASTRSLEGWGYNEQFF. The whole variable domain, remainder taken from reference TRBV7-6 and TRBJ2-1, is GAGVSQSPRYKVTKRGQDVALRCDPISGHVSLYWYRQALGQGPEFLTYFNYEAQQDKSGLPNDRFSAERPEGSISTLTIQRTEQRDSAMYRCASTRSLEGWGYNEQFFGPGTRLTVL.

Details on this clonotype: This may be a read error: a much more frequent sequence differs by one nucleotide. The chain uses TRBV7-6 and TRBJ2-2; D may be TRBD2 (5 bases). The CDR3 length is 15 residues. The germline gives CDR1 SGHVS, CDR2 FNYEAQ. Here the CDR3 DNA reads TGTGCCAGCAGCTTAAGGCAGGATAGCACCGGGGAGCTGGTTTTT. It translates to CASSLRQDSTGELVF.

Of note for this clonotype: A clone one base away is much larger, so this may be a read error. This chain links TRBV7-2 with TRBJ2-6; 8 bases are shared with TRBD1. The CDR3 has 20 amino acids. Germline loops: CDR1 SGHTA, CDR2 FQGNSA. Losses at the gene ends were 7 bases for V and 0 bases for J; bases not matched to a gene: 17. CDR3 loop: CASNFRGPGGESSGANVLTF. The CDR3 DNA reads TGTGCCAGCAACTTCAGGGGGCCAGGGGGTGAAAGCTCTGGGGCCAACGTCCTGACTTTC. The full variable domain, with the rest looked up from reference TRBV7-2 and TRBJ2-6, is GAGVSQSPSNKVTEKGKDVELRCDPISGHTALYWYRQSLGQGLEFLIYFQGNSAPDKSGLPSDRFSAERTGGSVSTLTIQRTQQEDSAVYLCASNFRGPGGESSGANVLTFGAGSRLTVL.

In its sample, this clonotype was seen many times. V and J are TRBV7-2 and TRBJ2-1; D is perhaps TRBD1 (5 bases). The CDR3 is made up of 18 amino acids. Trimming left V 1 base short and J 3 bases short, with 19 bases between. Germline assignment: CDR1 SGHTA and CDR2 FQGNSA. CDR3 nucleotide sequence: TGTGCCAGCAGCTTAGTGGTTGTTGGGGCTCTCTTCTACAATGAGCAGTTCTTC. Protein: CASSLVVVGALFYNEQFF.

The chain is built from TRBV14 and TRBJ2-5; possible D gene TRBD1, 5 bases. In germline, CDR1 is SGHDN, CDR2 FVKESK. This CDR3 spans 13 amino acids. V shed 0 bases and J shed 6 bases, with 8 bases lying between them. CDR3 sequence reads: CASSQDRVKTQYF. The CDR3 nucleotides read TGTGCCAGCAGCCAAGACAGGGTAAAGACCCAGTACTTC.

This chain joins TRBV6-1 and TRBJ2-5; possible D gene TRBD1, 6 bases. Germline lookup yields CDR1 MNHNS and CDR2 SASEGT. CDR3 size: 15 residues. Trimming removed 6 bases from V and 7 bases from J, with 21 bases in between. CDR3 coding DNA: TGTGCCAGCAGCAGGGACAATCCCGAGAGGGGGACCCAGTACTTC. Amino acids: CASSRDNPERGTQYF.

This clonotype was detected many times. The V gene is TRBV7-9, the J gene TRBJ2-7; D uncertain. This CDR3 is built from 14 residues. Germline V gene lookup returns CDR1 SEHNR and CDR2 FQNEAQ (reference sequence). V lost 5 bases, J lost 2 bases, and 13 bases lay in between. The DNA for the CDR3 is TGTGCCAGCAGCCCGCCGTTCATGGCCTACGAGCAGTACTTC. Translated: CASSPPFMAYEQYF.

This clonotype was picked up a small number of times. The chain links TRBV4-1 to TRBJ2-2, with D hard to call. Germline-derived CDR1 and CDR2 are MGHRA and YSYEKL. The CDR3 covers 15 residues. The ends were cut back, 6 bases at V and 5 bases at J, with 16 bases in the middle. The CDR3 sequence: CASRPGPGGTGELFF. In DNA, the CDR3 is TGCGCCAGCAGACCCGGACCGGGCGGAACCGGGGAGCTGTTTTTT.